This T cell receptor (beta chain) was retrieved from a study of cytomegalovirus exposure and HLA in healthy donors. Amplification used 60 Vbeta primers and 13 Jbeta primers. Produced via immunoSEQ multiplex PCR; TCRdb's table is partial and in-frame only. Of fewer than 300,000 clones in the sample, 80% were seen once. Notes on this clone: As yet, its antigen is unknown.

The CDR3 has 16 amino acids. Per the germline V gene, CDR1 is MNHEY and CDR2 is SMNVEV (reference sequence). V was shortened by 4 bases and J by 0 bases, with 14 bases between the two germline ends. Overall study results and limits: The study put 150 to 200 TCR beta chains on its list as cytomegalovirus-associated.

The sample was PBMCs. The source of this sequence is a girl aged 2-10 years in good health and CMV-seronegative. The chain has TRBV27 and TRBJ2-3; D possibly corresponds to TRBD1 (6 bases). CDR3 loop: CASSYRGGRSTDTQYF. CDR3 in DNA: TGTGCCAGCAGTTATCGTGGGGGCCGGAGCACAGATACGCAGTATTTT.